The 5 T cell receptor beta chains in this list originate from one sample, sequenced in a study of CD8 T cells in Susac syndrome. RNA was extracted with the RNeasy kit, and a quantity of roughly 0.45 to 1 ug was reverse transcribed using random hexamers. TCRdb re-called the immunoSEQ multiplex PCR reads with MiXCR, one entry per CDR3 protein. This sample has approximately 150,000 distinct CDR3 sequences, with just under 95% found just once. Sample: CD4+ T cells from PBMCs. The receptors stem from a human donor in good health.

The chain employs TRBV7-3 and TRBJ1-1, with D maybe TRBD1 (6 bases). Germline CDR1 reads SGHTA; CDR2 reads FQGTGA. V was cut by 0 bases and J by 13 bases, with 15 bases left in between. This CDR3 spans 13 amino acids. As DNA, the CDR3 is TGTGCCAGCAGCTTAACCCGGACAGATAGAGGTTTCTTT. Amino acid sequence: CASSLTRTDRGFF.

In DNA form, the CDR3 reads TGCAGCGTTGTCACAGGGGGCTTTTATGGCTACACCTTC. It is translated as CSVVTGGFYGYTF. The gene calls are TRBV29-1 and TRBJ1-2; 9 bases fit TRBD1. J was trimmed by 5 bases and V by 4 bases; bases with no gene match: 5. Germline CDR1 SQVTM, CDR2 ANQGSEA. The CDR3 covers 13 residues.

This sequence joins TRBV11-3 and TRBJ2-2; 7 bases align to TRBD2. The V gene end was trimmed by 1 base and the J gene end by 6 bases; junction bases not matched to a gene: 8. Germline CDR1 is SGHNT and CDR2 is YENEEA. This CDR3 region has 16 residues. The DNA for the CDR3 is TGTGCCAGCAGCTTAGTAGGTAGCGGGTTCGCCGGGGAGCTGTTTTTT. As protein: CASSLVGSGFAGELFF.

This clonotype was detected only once. The DNA of the CDR3 is TGTGCCAGCAGCCTCTACTCGGGGATATCCTACAATGAGCAGTTCTTC. Residues: CASSLYSGISYNEQFF. The rearrangement joins TRBV9 to TRBJ2-1, with a weak D call TRBD2 (5 bases). The CDR3 sequence is 16 residues long. Germline CDR1 reads SGDLS; CDR2 reads YYNGEE. The V end was cut by 4 bases, the J end by 1 base, with 15 bases between.

The chain joins TRBV5-4 to TRBJ1-2, with D possibly matching TRBD1 (5 bases). Germline CDR1 is SGHNT and CDR2 is YYREEE (reference sequence). There are 15 residues in the CDR3. Trimming shortened V by 0 bases and J by 4 bases, and 13 bases separated the two germline ends. The CDR3: CASSLGNRDGYGYTF. The CDR3 coding sequence is TGTGCCAGCAGCTTGGGAAATAGGGACGGCTATGGCTACACCTTC. Full variable domain (remainder filled in from reference TRBV5-4 and TRBJ1-2): ETGVTQSPTHLIKTRGQQVTLRCSSQSGHNTVSWYQQALGQGPQFIFQYYREEENGRGNFPPRFSGLQFPNYSSELNVNALELDDSALYLCASSLGNRDGYGYTFGSGTRLTVV.